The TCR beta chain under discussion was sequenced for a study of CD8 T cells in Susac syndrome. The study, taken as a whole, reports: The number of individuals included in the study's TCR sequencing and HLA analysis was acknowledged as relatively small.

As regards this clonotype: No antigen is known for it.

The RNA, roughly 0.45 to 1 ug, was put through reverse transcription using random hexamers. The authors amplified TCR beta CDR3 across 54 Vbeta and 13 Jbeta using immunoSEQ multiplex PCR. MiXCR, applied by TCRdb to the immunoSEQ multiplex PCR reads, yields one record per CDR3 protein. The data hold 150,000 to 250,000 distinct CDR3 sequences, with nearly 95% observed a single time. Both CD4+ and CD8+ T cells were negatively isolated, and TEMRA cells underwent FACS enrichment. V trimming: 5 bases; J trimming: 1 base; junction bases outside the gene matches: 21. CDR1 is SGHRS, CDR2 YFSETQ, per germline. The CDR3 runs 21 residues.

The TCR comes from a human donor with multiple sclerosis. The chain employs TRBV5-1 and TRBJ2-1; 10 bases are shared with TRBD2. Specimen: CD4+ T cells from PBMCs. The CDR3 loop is CASRLGLAGAHPPPSYNEQFF. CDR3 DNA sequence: TGCGCCAGCAGACTCGGCCTAGCGGGAGCCCACCCCCCACCGTCCTACAATGAGCAGTTCTTC.